This is a list of T cell receptor beta chains from one sample in a study of T cells expressing NK-cell markers. TCRdb reanalyzed the 5' RACE reads, giving one entry per CDR3 protein sequence and no DNA. Seen in this sample are 300,000 or so distinct CDR3 sequences; the ten most common clones hold roughly 4.2%. The sample taken for sequencing was blood T cells: a sorted CD56 or NKG2C T cell subset, CD4+ or CD8+ T cells, or bulk PBMC T cells (not recorded which). These TCRs come from a woman between 18 and 75 years old in good health. The CDR3 runs from the conserved cysteine through the conserved F or W.

v_call	j_call	cdr3_aa
TRBV6-1	TRBJ2-5	CASSAGVQETQYF
TRBV20-1	TRBJ1-2	CSASVGRAHNYGYTF
TRBV7-3	TRBJ2-1	CASSAMGLQYNEQFF
TRBV7-8	TRBJ1-6	CASSLVGDSPLHF
TRBV24-1	TRBJ2-4	CATSASTGKSVNIQYF
TRBV3-1	TRBJ1-2	CASSYGTGAYGYTF
TRBV29-1	TRBJ2-5	CSVNRGGGETQYF
TRBV29-1	TRBJ2-1	CSVASGSHNEQFF
TRBV5-1	TRBJ2-3	CASSPPAMSTDTQYF
TRBV5-1	TRBJ2-7	CASSSGLAAYEQYF
TRBV4-1	TRBJ1-6	CASSQGPDRVSPLHF
TRBV10-3	TRBJ1-5	CAISEWAEQPQHF
TRBV23-1	TRBJ2-3	CASSQPRDRRGTDTQYF
TRBV9	TRBJ2-1	CASSVSSGRVEGEQFF
TRBV29-1	TRBJ2-3	CSVVYRTSGSPTFRGDTQYF
TRBV20-1	TRBJ2-7	CSARVPTGGEQYF